The next 16 T cell receptor beta chains were all read from a single sample in a study of blood T cell repertoires in COVID-19. Using immunoSEQ multiplex PCR, the repertoire was profiled, and TCRdb retains in-frame clones only, with some absent. This sample has 160,000 or so clones, with approximately 80% found just once. The sample was PBMCs or T cells enriched from blood (not recorded which). These receptors were collected from a woman aged 55-69 years who had recovered from COVID-19.

Only one count was recorded for this clone. The chain recombines TRBV5-8 with TRBJ1-2; 9 bases fit TRBD1. The trim removed 4 bases at V and 6 bases at J, leaving 4 bases unmatched. CDR1 and CDR2 (germline): SGHTS, YDEGEE. The CDR3 sequence is 13 residues long. The CDR3 reads CASSVGQGNGYTF. The CDR3 DNA reads TGTGCCAGCAGCGTGGGACAGGGAAATGGCTACACCTTC.

This chain joins TRBV6-1 and TRBJ2-7; no clear D. The germline V gene encodes CDR1 MNHNS and CDR2 SASEGT. Deletions cut 0 bases from V and 5 bases from J, with 17 bases between. This CDR3 comprises 16 residues. The CDR3 coding sequence is TGTGCCAGCAGTGAAGCTTGGCAGGAATTAACGAACGAGCAGTACTTC. It encodes CASSEAWQELTNEQYF.

J is TRBJ2-5 and V is TRBV5-6; D may be TRBD1 (6 bases). The CDR3 totals 17 residues. The V end lost 4 bases, the J end lost 4 bases, and 23 bases lay between the germline ends. In germline, CDR1 is SGHDT, CDR2 YYEEEE. Written as DNA, the CDR3 is TGTGCCAGCAGCGGGGTGCCTCGAACCACAGGGTTAGAGACCCAGTACTTC. Translation gives CASSGVPRTTGLETQYF.

This clone was detected once. The rearrangement links TRBV2 to TRBJ1-5; 8 bases fit TRBD1. Germline V gives CDR1 SNHLY, CDR2 FYNNEI. The V and J ends lost 5 bases and 6 bases, in that order; junction bases with no gene match: 6. The CDR3 is made up of 14 amino acids. CDR3 nucleotide sequence: TGTGCCAGCAGTCCGGACAGGGATGGTCAGCCCCAGCATTTT. Its protein product is CASSPDRDGQPQHF.

The chain carries TRBV4-1 and TRBJ1-3; D perhaps matches TRBD1 (6 bases). The CDR3 consists of 16 residues. The germline V gene encodes CDR1 MGHRA and CDR2 YSYEKL. V dropped 1 base and J dropped 3 bases, with 13 bases sitting between them. CDR3 residues: CASSQVTGLGGNTIYF. The CDR3 DNA sequence: TGCGCCAGCAGCCAAGTGACAGGTCTAGGTGGAAACACCATATATTTT.

This clone has only a few counts. This rearrangement joins TRBV2 to TRBJ2-7, with D unclear. The length of the CDR3 is 10 residues. The V end lost 7 bases, the J end lost 2 bases, and 3 bases lay between the germline ends. Germline V gene sequence: CDR1 SNHLY, CDR2 FYNNEI. Written as DNA, the CDR3 is TGTGCCAGCAACACCTACGAGCAGTACTTC. Protein product: CASNTYEQYF.

This clone was seen just once. This chain links TRBV28 with TRBJ1-2, with D perhaps TRBD1 (6 bases). V gave up 6 bases and J gave up 1 base, with 21 bases separating them. This CDR3 spans 17 amino acids. The germline V gene encodes CDR1 MDHEN and CDR2 SYDVKM. The CDR3 bases are TGTGCCAGCAGCCCGGGACAAGGTTTGGAGCTTAACTATGGCTACACCTTC. Translated, it gives CASSPGQGLELNYGYTF.

This clone came up a few times. The chain joins TRBV27 to TRBJ2-1, with TRBD2 matching 10 bases. V lost 0 bases, J lost 10 bases, and 12 bases stayed unmatched. Germline V gives CDR1 MNHEY, CDR2 SMNVEV (reference sequence). CDR3 length equals 17 residues. CDR3 sequence: CASSLSFWSGGANEQFF. The CDR3 DNA sequence: TGTGCCAGCAGTTTATCGTTTTGGAGCGGGGGGGCAAACGAGCAGTTCTTC.

The count of this clone is one. The rearrangement links TRBV7-3 to TRBJ2-3; 14 nucleotides line up with TRBD2. The CDR3 has 16 amino acids. The germline V gene encodes CDR1 SGHTA and CDR2 FQGTGA. J gave up 8 bases and V 5 bases, and 9 bases lay outside the gene matches. CDR3 loop: CASSLSTSGGARTQYF. As DNA, the CDR3 is TGTGCCAGCAGCCTATCGACTAGCGGGGGGGCCCGTACGCAGTATTTT.

A single count supports this clone. The chain employs TRBV6-1 and TRBJ1-4; maybe TRBD1 (5 bases). V was cut by 1 base and J by 0 bases, with 12 bases left in between. The length of the CDR3 is 17 residues. The germline V gene has CDR1 MNHNS and CDR2 SASEGT. The CDR3 is CASSEDETVATNEKLFF. CDR3 coding DNA: TGTGCCAGCAGTGAAGACGAGACAGTCGCAACTAATGAAAAACTGTTTTTT.

The V and J genes are TRBV12-3 or TRBV12-4 and TRBJ2-4; TRBD1 aligns across 10 bases. The CDR3 covers 13 residues. With V trimmed by 4 bases and J by 9 bases, 3 bases remained unmatched. This CDR3 reads CASSSRTGGIQYF. As DNA, the CDR3 is TGTGCCAGCAGTTCCCGGACAGGGGGCATTCAGTACTTC.

The genes are TRBV19 and TRBJ1-3; weak D call: TRBD1 (6 bases). With 10 bases removed from V and 0 bases from J, the gap between germline ends came to 19 bases. This CDR3 has 16 amino acids. Germline V gene sequence: CDR1 LNHDA, CDR2 SQIVND (reference sequence). This chain's CDR3 is CATRTKQGFSGNTIYF. The CDR3 DNA is TGTGCCACCCGAACCAAACAGGGCTTCTCTGGAAACACCATATATTTT.

This rearrangement joins TRBV25-1 to TRBJ2-5; tentatively, D is TRBD1 (5 bases). Trimming took 2 bases from V and 4 from J, leaving 23 bases between them. The germline CDR1 and CDR2 sequences are MGHDK and SYGVNS. The CDR3 totals 18 residues. CDR3 sequence: CASSEPDLGAYLGETQYF. In nucleotides, the CDR3 is TGTGCCAGCAGTGAACCTGACTTAGGGGCTTACTTGGGAGAGACCCAGTACTTC.

V and J are TRBV19 and TRBJ1-5; D ambiguous. V shed 2 bases and J shed 0 bases, with 8 bases lying between them. The CDR3 sequence is 15 residues long. In germline, CDR1 is LNHDA, CDR2 SQIVND (reference sequence). CDR3 bases: TGTGCCAGTAGTATAACGGAGCTTAGCAATCAGCCCCAGCATTTT. Protein sequence: CASSITELSNQPQHF.

This sequence joins TRBV11-2 and TRBJ2-5, with D unclear. Germline V gene lookup returns CDR1 SGHAT and CDR2 FQNNGV. Between the trimmed V and J ends, which lost 4 bases and 5 bases, there was a span of 2 bases. The CDR3 length is 10 residues. The CDR3 is CASSSETQYF. The CDR3 DNA is TGTGCCAGCAGCTCGGAGACCCAGTACTTC.

The table lists this clone with many counts. The gene calls are TRBV5-1 and TRBJ1-6, with 9 nucleotides matching TRBD1. Germline V gene lookup returns CDR1 SGHRS and CDR2 YFSETQ. V lost 1 base to trimming and J lost 6 bases; unmatched junction nucleotides: 8. The CDR3 covers 17 residues. This CDR3 is CASSLFSGTGSNSPLHF. CDR3 in DNA: TGCGCCAGCAGCTTGTTTTCTGGGACAGGGTCTAATTCACCCCTCCACTTT. Using reference TRBV5-1 and TRBJ1-6 for the parts outside the CDR3, the full variable domain is KAGVTQTPRYLIKTRGQQVTLSCSPISGHRSVSWYQQTPGQGLQFLFEYFSETQRNKGNFPGRFSGRQFSNSRSEMNVSTLELGDSALYLCASSLFSGTGSNSPLHFGNGTRLTVT.